This record covers a single TCR delta chain. Its target is unknown. It differs at one base from a far larger clone, so likely a read error. The sample holds other DNA sequences that translate to the same CDR3. The CDR3 loop spans 24 amino acids. Germline CDR1 and CDR2: TSWWSYY and QGS. Gammadelta T cells were flow-sorted from PBMC into Vgamma9/Vdelta2+ and Vdelta2-negative populations for bulk analysis. TCRdb reprocessed the multiplex PCR reads through CATT. The sample includes about 48,000 delta-chain clones, roughly 1.5% of them seen just once. The record originates from a study of γδ T cells in repeated Plasmodium falciparum infection. Study-level background: Some Malian samples span acute malaria episodes; others come from no-transmission periods. The study, taken as a whole, reports: In Vdelta2-negative, largely Vdelta1+, gammadelta repertoires, repeated controlled infections appeared to drive clonal selection waves. Malian donors came from one small rural village, predominantly one ethnic group.

The sequencing input was gamma-delta T cells from blood. This TCR was sampled from a pool of human donors (malaria-infected and uninfected, not separated). The chain is built from TRDV1 and TRDJ1, with 8 positions matching TRDD3. The CDR3 protein is CALGGKGVNPGDSPRGGCTDKLIF. DNA for the CDR3: TGTGCTCTTGGGGGAAAGGGTGTTAATCCAGGGGATTCCCCGCGTGGGGGATGCACCGATAAACTCATCTTC.